This TCR beta chain stems from a study of response to subunit inactivated influenza vaccine. Study observations and caveats: Researchers suggested that each seasonal influenza vaccination recruits few new T cells.

The germline V gene has CDR1 SGHVS and CDR2 FNYEAQ. The CDR3 extends over 17 amino acids. In TCRdb, the RT-PCR reads were re-called with MiXCR into one record per CDR3 protein. The sample lists about 500,000 distinct CDR3 sequences, approximately 7.3% seen once, with 13% in the top ten. Of note for this clonotype: Its cognate antigen is unknown. At one boundary the junction diverges from the germline segment, which might be a read error.

The V and J genes are TRBV7-6 and TRBJ2-7, with 8 nucleotides matching TRBD2. The input for sequencing was PBMCs from blood, taken approximately 25 months after vaccination. The clonotype was recovered from a man between 50 and 69 years old who received an inactivated influenza vaccine. The CDR3 is CASSLGSRGGPSYEQYF. The CDR3 DNA follows: TGTGCCAGCAGCTTAGGATCCCGGGGGGGCCCCTCCTACGAGCAGTACTTT.